Described below is a single T cell receptor beta chain sequence and its context. Its antigen is undetermined. Extraction of RNA preceded its reverse transcription into cDNA, which served as the sequencing template. This table comes from immunoSEQ multiplex PCR, and its TCRdb copy is limited to in-frame clones, with some not included. This sample yields roughly 150,000 clones, of which around 57% are seen a single time; 4% to 5.5% belongs to the top ten. This entry comes from a study of CD8+ T cells in alopecia areata. Study-wide findings and caveats: Normal skin's resident alphabeta T cells are sequenced alongside lesional scalp T cells. Clonality exceeded that of normal scalp in lesional scalp, most notably in alopecia totalis/universalis.

V lost 4 bases and J lost 4, with 11 bases in between. The CDR3 has 13 residues. Germline V gene sequence: CDR1 GTSNPN, CDR2 SVGIG (reference sequence). The sample was CD4+ T cells sorted from blood. The chain couples TRBV30 to TRBJ1-5; D uncertain. The receptor comes from a human donor in good health. The CDR3 sequence: CAWNRASNQPQHF. Here the CDR3 DNA reads TGTGCCTGGAACCGGGCGAGTAATCAGCCCCAGCATTTT.